One sample yielded the 3 T cell receptor beta chains listed below, sequenced in a study of T cell responses to AZD1222 COVID-19 vaccine. Data came from immunoSEQ multiplex PCR; TCRdb stores just in-frame clones and leaves some out. This table has 240,000 or so clones, over 85% appearing once. Sequencing used peripheral blood, obtained on day 0 of AZD1222 vaccination. The receptor source for this set is an adult in good health.

The chain combines TRBV3-1 (or the pseudogene TRBV3-2) with TRBJ1-2; D may be TRBD1 (6 bases). The CDR3 runs 12 residues. Looked up from germline, CDR1 is LGHDT and CDR2 is YNNKEL (reference sequence). The V and J ends lost 1 base and 12 bases respectively, with 12 bases between them. This CDR3 is CASSQAYRENTF. The DNA of the CDR3 is TGTGCCAGCAGCCAAGCTTACAGGGAGAACACCTTC.

The V call is TRBV2, the J call TRBJ2-2, with D tentatively TRBD1 (6 bases). The CDR3 covers 13 residues. V shed 10 bases and J shed 2 bases, with 11 bases lying between them. Per the germline V gene, CDR1 is SNHLY and CDR2 is FYNNEI. Here the CDR3 reads CATRDTNTGELFF. The DNA of the CDR3 is TGTGCCACCCGGGACACCAACACCGGGGAGCTGTTTTTT.

J is TRBJ1-2 and V is TRBV5-4; 8 bases align to TRBD1. Germline-derived CDR1 and CDR2 are SGHNT and YYREEE (reference sequence). Losses at the gene ends were 0 bases for V and 5 bases for J; bases not matched to a gene: 9. CDR3 length: 16 residues. For the CDR3, the DNA is TGTGCCAGCAGCTTGGCCCTGAGACAGGGGAATTATGGCTACACCTTC. It yields the protein CASSLALRQGNYGYTF.